This entry lists 31 T cell receptor beta chains sequenced from one sample in a study of cytotoxic CD8 clonotypes in ibrutinib-treated CLL. Assay: immunoSEQ multiplex PCR; the TCRdb copy retains only in-frame clones and omits some. The sample has 30,000 to 40,000 clones, about 70% seen once; the top ten hold approximately 16%. The sequenced sample was PBMCs, obtained at disease progression, from a patient treated with ibrutinib. The receptors here all came from a human donor with chronic lymphocytic leukemia.

The rearrangement links TRBV2 to TRBJ2-2; D may be TRBD1 (7 bases). V shed 8 bases and J shed 0 bases, with 13 bases lying between them. This CDR3 is 15 amino acids long. Germline assignment: CDR1 SNHLY and CDR2 FYNNEI. In DNA form, the CDR3 reads TGTGCCAGCGGAGGGACAGTCACGAACACCGGGGAGCTGTTTTTT. Protein sequence: CASGGTVTNTGELFF.

CDR3 bases: TGTGCCAGTAGTATAGAACAGGGGTCTACCGGGGAGCTGTTTTTT. Amino acids: CASSIEQGSTGELFF. The J gene is TRBJ2-2, the V gene TRBV19; TRBD1 matches 7 bases. V lost 0 bases to trimming and J lost 5 bases; unmatched junction nucleotides: 3. The germline V gene encodes CDR1 LNHDA and CDR2 SQIVND (reference sequence). There are 15 residues in the CDR3.

This chain connects TRBV29-1 to TRBJ1-2, with D perhaps matching TRBD1 (6 bases). The CDR3 contains 13 residues. Germline values: CDR1 SQVTM, CDR2 ANQGSEA. V was pared by 7 bases and J by 1 base, with 13 bases between. The CDR3 nucleotides read TGCAGCGCCCGGGCGGACAGTAACTATGGCTACACCTTC. It codes for CSARADSNYGYTF.

The V and J genes are TRBV27 and TRBJ2-7, with D uncertain. CDR3 size: 16 residues. Germline V gene data show CDR1 as MNHEY and CDR2 as SMNVEV (reference sequence). Trimming left V 5 bases short and J 2 bases short, with 19 bases between. This CDR3 reads CASSPTPGTAAYEQYF. The CDR3 DNA reads as TGTGCCAGCAGTCCTACCCCGGGCACAGCCGCCTACGAGCAGTACTTC.

V is TRBV7-6 and J is TRBJ1-1; D call uncertain. The CDR3 runs to 15 residues. Germline V gene data show CDR1 as SGHVS and CDR2 as FNYEAQ. Trimming cost V 1 base and J 4 bases, with 13 bases left between them. CDR3 loop: CASSLEGGGVTEAFF. Written as DNA, the CDR3 is TGTGCCAGCAGCTTAGAAGGAGGCGGGGTCACTGAAGCTTTCTTT.

The chain is built from TRBV10-3 and TRBJ2-2; 11 positions agree with TRBD2. Germline V lookup: CDR1 ENHRY, CDR2 SYGVKD. This CDR3 has 14 amino acids. Trimming cost V 10 bases and J 3 bases; bases outside gene matches: 4. CDR3 nucleotides: TGTGCCACCCAACTAGCGGGGGACACCGGGGAGCTGTTTTTT. Translating gives CATQLAGDTGELFF.

The chain has TRBV10-2 and TRBJ1-1; D gene ambiguous. CDR1 is WSHSY, CDR2 SAAADI, per germline. The V and J ends lost 0 bases and 1 base respectively, with 12 bases between them. There are 16 residues in the CDR3. The CDR3 is CASSESLTKWNTEAFF. The CDR3 coding sequence is TGCGCCAGCAGTGAGTCGCTTACTAAGTGGAACACTGAAGCTTTCTTT.

V usage is TRBV2 and J usage is TRBJ2-7; D is undetermined. Germline values: CDR1 SNHLY, CDR2 FYNNEI. The germline V and J ends were trimmed by 3 bases and 3 bases, with 3 bases remaining between them. CDR3 size: 11 residues. The CDR3 protein is CASSDFYEQYF. CDR3 sequence (DNA): TGTGCCAGCAGTGATTTCTACGAGCAGTACTTC.

The chain employs TRBV5-6 and TRBJ1-2; 8 nucleotides match TRBD1. Unmatched junction bases numbered 13, after V lost 4 bases and J lost 8 bases. CDR1 SGHDT and CDR2 YYEEEE come from the germline V gene. The CDR3 runs 15 residues. In DNA form, the CDR3 reads TGTGCCAGCAGCACACCAGGACAGGGCTTTGGCGGCTACACCTTC. This codes for CASSTPGQGFGGYTF.

The V and J genes are TRBV5-6 and TRBJ1-2, with D uncertain. Germline values: CDR1 SGHDT, CDR2 YYEEEE. CDR3 length: 14 amino acids. V lost 3 bases and J 4 bases, leaving 13 bases between the germline ends. The CDR3 spells CASSSSSGFYGYTF. The CDR3 nucleotides are TGTGCCAGCAGCTCCTCCAGTGGGTTCTATGGCTACACCTTC.

This clone is deemed medium-sized. V and J are TRBV5-4 and TRBJ1-6; TRBD1 agrees at 11 bases. The junction had 8 bases not matched to a gene; V was cut back by 0 bases and J by 6 bases. Germline V gives CDR1 SGHNT, CDR2 YYREEE (reference sequence). This CDR3 has 18 residues. The CDR3 here is CASSLAGTGGGGNSPLHF. CDR3 DNA sequence: TGTGCCAGCAGCTTGGCCGGGACAGGGGGAGGAGGTAATTCACCCCTCCACTTT. Drawing the rest from reference TRBV5-4 and TRBJ1-6, the complete variable domain is ETGVTQSPTHLIKTRGQQVTLRCSSQSGHNTVSWYQQALGQGPQFIFQYYREEENGRGNFPPRFSGLQFPNYSSELNVNALELDDSALYLCASSLAGTGGGGNSPLHFGNGTRLTVT.

This clone was detected a few times. The chain recombines TRBV19 with TRBJ2-2; tentatively, D is TRBD1 (5 bases). Germline CDR1 and CDR2: LNHDA and SQIVND (reference sequence). Trimming took off 1 base at V and 7 bases at J, with 10 bases between the two ends. The CDR3 spans 14 residues. The CDR3: CASSIVVQVGELFF. In DNA form, the CDR3 reads TGTGCCAGTAGTATAGTGGTACAGGTCGGGGAGCTGTTTTTT.

The chain employs TRBV7-6 and TRBJ1-3; possible D gene TRBD1, 6 bases. The CDR3 extends over 19 amino acids. The germline V gene encodes CDR1 SGHVS and CDR2 FNYEAQ. V dropped 1 base and J dropped 1 base, with 20 bases sitting between them. The CDR3 DNA sequence: TGTGCCAGCAGCTTAGTCCAGCCCCATGGGGGCTCATCTGGAAACACCATATATTTT. Protein: CASSLVQPHGGSSGNTIYF.

The rearrangement uses TRBV7-7 and TRBJ2-5; D possibly uses TRBD1 or TRBD2 (5 bases each). Germline V gene lookup returns CDR1 SSHAT and CDR2 FNYEAQ (reference sequence). The CDR3 runs to 17 residues. V was shortened by 5 bases and J by 0 bases, with 19 bases between the two germline ends. CDR3 in DNA: TGTGCCAGCAGCCAGTCCCCTGGGGGATTATACCAAGAGACCCAGTACTTC. The encoded protein is CASSQSPGGLYQETQYF.

This sequence joins TRBV19 and TRBJ2-7; the match to TRBD2 covers 12 bases. Germline trimming cut 3 bases from V and 2 bases from J; bases unmatched to any gene: 14. The CDR3 contains 19 residues. Germline V gene data show CDR1 as LNHDA and CDR2 as SQIVND (reference sequence). The CDR3 region is CASSIGTPRLAGVTYEQYF. CDR3 DNA sequence: TGTGCCAGTAGTATCGGGACACCCAGACTAGCGGGGGTAACCTACGAGCAGTACTTC. Based on the CDR3 plus reference TRBV19 and TRBJ2-7, the full variable domain is DGGITQSPKYLFRKEGQNVTLSCEQNLNHDAMYWYRQDPGQGLRLIYYSQIVNDFQKGDIAEGYSVSREKKESFPLTVTSAQKNPTAFYLCASSIGTPRLAGVTYEQYFGPGTRLTVT.

V and J are TRBV6-5 and TRBJ1-3, with no clear D. Trimming removed 8 bases at V and 1 base at J, with 12 bases between. Germline V gives CDR1 MNHEY, CDR2 SVGAGI. The CDR3 spans 14 residues. CDR3 amino acids: CASVAGLSGNTIYF. CDR3 DNA: TGTGCCAGCGTAGCGGGGTTGTCTGGAAACACCATATATTTT.

This chain joins TRBV9 and TRBJ1-1; D remains unclear. The V gene lost 4 bases and the J gene lost 0 bases, with 19 bases spanning the gap. CDR3 length equals 17 residues. Germline-derived CDR1 and CDR2 are SGDLS and YYNGEE. The CDR3 nucleotides are TGTGCCAGCAGCCCCTTCCCCAGGAGTCGAATGAACACTGAAGCTTTCTTT. Protein product: CASSPFPRSRMNTEAFF.

The V and J genes are TRBV19 and TRBJ1-4; maybe TRBD1 (5 bases). Germline CDR1 and CDR2: LNHDA and SQIVND (reference sequence). V was pared by 7 bases and J by 7 bases, with 25 bases between. CDR3 length: 17 amino acids. CDR3 nucleotide sequence: TGTGCCAGTAAAGGGATTCGACCGGGGACCCGGGGTGAAAAACTGTTTTTT. Translated, it gives CASKGIRPGTRGEKLFF.

This clone came up a few times. V is TRBV6-5 and J is TRBJ1-4; no clear D gene. The CDR3 is 14 amino acids. Germline values: CDR1 MNHEY, CDR2 SVGAGI. V lost 6 bases, J lost 6 bases, and 14 bases lay in between. This chain's CDR3 is CASSLGRGDEKLFF. CDR3 coding DNA: TGTGCCAGCAGCCTTGGGCGCGGGGATGAAAAACTGTTTTTT.

The rearrangement joins TRBV15 to TRBJ2-2; perhaps TRBD2 as D (5 bases). CDR1 LNHNV and CDR2 YYDKDF come from the germline V gene (reference sequence). The CDR3 has 18 residues. V dropped 0 bases and J dropped 6 bases, with 20 bases sitting between them. This CDR3 is CATSRDRVTSLPPGELFF. In DNA form, the CDR3 reads TGTGCCACCAGCAGAGATCGAGTCACTAGTTTGCCCCCCGGGGAGCTGTTTTTT.

This clone was counted between two and nine times. The chain combines TRBV27 with TRBJ1-2; unclear D gene. From germline, CDR1 is MNHEY and CDR2 SMNVEV (reference sequence). CDR3 length equals 15 residues. Trimming shortened V by 5 bases and J by 4 bases, and 17 bases separated the two germline ends. Here the CDR3 DNA reads TGTGCCAGCAGTCCTGACAATTTGGAACTCTATGGCTACACCTTC. Protein product: CASSPDNLELYGYTF.

This rearrangement joins TRBV7-2 to TRBJ2-5; TRBD2 might be the D (5 bases). There are 13 residues in the CDR3. V was trimmed by 1 base and J by 5 bases, leaving 8 bases between them. CDR1 SGHTA and CDR2 FQGNSA come from the germline V gene. CDR3 in amino acids: CASSLVPGETQYF. Written as DNA, the CDR3 is TGTGCCAGCAGCTTAGTGCCGGGGGAGACCCAGTACTTC.

This clone was picked up a small number of times. This sequence joins TRBV2 and TRBJ1-1, with D tentatively TRBD1 (5 bases). Germline V gene data show CDR1 as SNHLY and CDR2 as FYNNEI. CDR3 length equals 12 residues. Trimming took off 8 bases at V and 6 bases at J, with 13 bases between the two ends. The CDR3 coding sequence is TGTGCCAGCCGCGGAGCGGGGCCTGAAGCTTTCTTT. As protein: CASRGAGPEAFF.

The V and J genes are TRBV19 and TRBJ2-7, with a weak D call TRBD2 (5 bases). Between the trimmed V and J ends, which lost 9 bases and 3 bases, there was a span of 15 bases. This CDR3 comprises 13 residues. The germline V gene has CDR1 LNHDA and CDR2 SQIVND (reference sequence). The CDR3 region has the DNA TGTGCCAGGCGCGCCGGGAAGCACTACGAGCAGTACTTC. As protein: CARRAGKHYEQYF.

J is TRBJ1-5 and V is TRBV12-5, with 7 bases fitting TRBD1. Looked up from germline, CDR1 is LGHNT and CDR2 is FRNRAP. The ends lost 3 bases at V and 7 bases at J; junction bases unmatched: 9. The CDR3 loop spans 15 amino acids. CDR3 DNA: TGTGCTAGTGGTTTCAGGAGGGGGCCAGGCCAGCCCCAGCATTTT. Residues: CASGFRRGPGQPQHF.

The rearrangement joins TRBV6-4 to TRBJ2-1; D is perhaps TRBD2 (6 bases). Germline CDR1 reads MRHNA; CDR2 reads SNTAGT. CDR3 length: 13 residues. The germline V and J ends were trimmed by 6 bases and 7 bases, with 13 bases remaining between them. The CDR3 sequence is CASSLSGENEQFF. The CDR3 DNA reads as TGTGCCAGCAGCCTTAGCGGAGAGAATGAGCAGTTCTTC.

This clone was counted a few times. The chain recombines TRBV5-1 with TRBJ2-7; D uncertain. Trimming removed 1 base from V and 7 bases from J, with 12 bases in between. The germline V gene encodes CDR1 SGHRS and CDR2 YFSETQ. The CDR3 covers 13 residues. The CDR3, as DNA: TGCGCCAGCAGCTTGTGGGGTTTAAGGGAGCAGTACTTC. Translating gives CASSLWGLREQYF.

The V and J genes are TRBV20-1 and TRBJ2-1; no reliable D call. V was shortened by 6 bases and J by 7 bases, with 10 bases between the two germline ends. This CDR3 region has 11 residues. Germline V gene lookup returns CDR1 DFQATT and CDR2 SNEGSKA (reference sequence). CDR3 in DNA: TGCAGTGCACAGTGGGAAAATGAGCAGTTCTTC. This gives the protein CSAQWENEQFF.

In nucleotides, the CDR3 is TGTGCCAGCAGCTTGCCAGGGGGCAATGAGCAGTTCTTC. It codes for CASSLPGGNEQFF. The chain recombines TRBV5-4 with TRBJ2-1; 7 bases map to TRBD1. The trim removed 1 base at V and 6 bases at J, leaving 1 base unmatched. Per the germline V gene, CDR1 is SGHNT and CDR2 is YYREEE (reference sequence). This CDR3 region has 13 residues.

This clone turned up a few times. The rearrangement links TRBV7-9 to TRBJ2-7, with TRBD1 matching over 11 bases. Germline CDR1 SEHNR, CDR2 FQNEAQ (reference sequence). Trimming took 3 bases from V and 6 from J; bases not matched to a gene: 7. The CDR3 runs to 15 residues. The CDR3 DNA reads TGTGCCAGCAGCTTTTCCGGGACAGGGGGAAGCGAGCAGTACTTC. This encodes CASSFSGTGGSEQYF.

The V gene is TRBV5-4, the J gene TRBJ1-2, with D possibly being TRBD1 (6 bases). Germline V CDR1 and CDR2: SGHNT, YYREEE (reference sequence). The CDR3 contains 14 residues. The germline V and J ends were trimmed by 9 bases and 4 bases, with 19 bases remaining between them. The CDR3 reads CATTLRGPSYGYTF. CDR3 coding DNA: TGTGCCACCACCCTCAGGGGTCCCTCCTATGGCTACACCTTC.